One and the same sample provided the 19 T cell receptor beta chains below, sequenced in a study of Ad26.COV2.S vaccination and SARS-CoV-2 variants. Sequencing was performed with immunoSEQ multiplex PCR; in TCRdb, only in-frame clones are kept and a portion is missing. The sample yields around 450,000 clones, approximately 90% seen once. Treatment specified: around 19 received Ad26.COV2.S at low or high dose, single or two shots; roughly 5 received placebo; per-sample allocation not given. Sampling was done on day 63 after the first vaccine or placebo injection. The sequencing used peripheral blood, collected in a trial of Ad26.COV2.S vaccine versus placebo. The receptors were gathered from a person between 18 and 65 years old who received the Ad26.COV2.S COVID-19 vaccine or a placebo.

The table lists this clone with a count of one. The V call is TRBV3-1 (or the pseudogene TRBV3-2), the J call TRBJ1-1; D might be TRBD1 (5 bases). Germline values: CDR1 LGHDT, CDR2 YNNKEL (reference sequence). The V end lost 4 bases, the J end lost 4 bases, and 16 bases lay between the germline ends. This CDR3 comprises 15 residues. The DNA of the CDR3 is TGTGCCAGCAGCCGCGGGGCTGTGGGGTTCACTGAAGCTTTCTTT. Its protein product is CASSRGAVGFTEAFF.

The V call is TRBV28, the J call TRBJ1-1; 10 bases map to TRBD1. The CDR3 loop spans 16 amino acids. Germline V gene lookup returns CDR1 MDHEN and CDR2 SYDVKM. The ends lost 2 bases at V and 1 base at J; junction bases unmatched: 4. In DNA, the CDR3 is TGTGCCAGCAGTTTAGACAGGGGGCGACGGAACACTGAAGCTTTCTTT. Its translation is CASSLDRGRRNTEAFF.

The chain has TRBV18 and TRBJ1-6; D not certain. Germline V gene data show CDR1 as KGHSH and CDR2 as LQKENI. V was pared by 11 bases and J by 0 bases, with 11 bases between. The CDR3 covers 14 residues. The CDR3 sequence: CASRTGSYNSPLHF. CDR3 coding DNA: TGTGCCTCACGGACGGGCTCCTATAATTCACCCCTCCACTTT. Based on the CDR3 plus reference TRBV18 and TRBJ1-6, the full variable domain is NAGVMQNPRHLVRRRGQEARLRCSPMKGHSHVYWYRQLPEEGLKFMVYLQKENIIDESGMPKERFSAEFPKEGPSILRIQQVVRGDSAAYFCASRTGSYNSPLHFGNGTRLTVT.

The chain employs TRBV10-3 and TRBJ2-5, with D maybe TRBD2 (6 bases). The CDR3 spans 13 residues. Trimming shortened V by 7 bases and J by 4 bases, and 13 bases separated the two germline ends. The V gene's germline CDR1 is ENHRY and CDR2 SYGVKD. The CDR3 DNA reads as TGTGCCATCATGGGGGGTCAGGGAGAGACCCAGTACTTC. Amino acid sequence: CAIMGGQGETQYF.

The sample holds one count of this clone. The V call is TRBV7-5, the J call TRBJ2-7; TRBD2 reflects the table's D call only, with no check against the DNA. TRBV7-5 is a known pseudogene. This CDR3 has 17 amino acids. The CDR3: CARSLVGLAGDGYEQYF. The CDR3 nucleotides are TGTGCCAGAAGCTTAGTAGGACTAGCGGGAGACGGCTACGAGCAGTACTTC.

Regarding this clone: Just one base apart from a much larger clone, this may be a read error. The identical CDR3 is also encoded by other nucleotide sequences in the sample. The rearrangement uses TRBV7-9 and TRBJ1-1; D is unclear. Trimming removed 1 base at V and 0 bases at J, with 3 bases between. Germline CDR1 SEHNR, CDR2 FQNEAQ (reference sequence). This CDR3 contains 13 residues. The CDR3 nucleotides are TGTGCCAGCAGCTTAGAAGTGAACACTGAAGCTTTCTTT. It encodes CASSLEVNTEAFF.

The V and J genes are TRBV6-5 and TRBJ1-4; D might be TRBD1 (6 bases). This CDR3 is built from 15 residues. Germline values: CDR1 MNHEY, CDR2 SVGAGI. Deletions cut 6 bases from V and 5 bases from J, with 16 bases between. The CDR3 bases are TGTGCCAGCAGACCTTCGGACAGAGCGAATGAAAAACTGTTTTTT. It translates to CASRPSDRANEKLFF.

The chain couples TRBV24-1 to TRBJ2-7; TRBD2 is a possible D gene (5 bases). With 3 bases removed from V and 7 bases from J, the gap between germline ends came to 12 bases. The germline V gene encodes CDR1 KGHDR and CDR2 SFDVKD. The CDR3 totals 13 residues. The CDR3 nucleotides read TGTGCCACCAGTGATACCTATACGGGGGAGCAGTACTTC. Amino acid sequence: CATSDTYTGEQYF.

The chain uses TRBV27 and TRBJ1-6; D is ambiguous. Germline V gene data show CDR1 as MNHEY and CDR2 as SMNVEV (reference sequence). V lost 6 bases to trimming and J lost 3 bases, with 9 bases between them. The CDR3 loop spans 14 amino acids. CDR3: CASSNQNYNSPLHF. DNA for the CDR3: TGTGCCAGCAGCAATCAGAACTATAATTCACCCCTCCACTTT.

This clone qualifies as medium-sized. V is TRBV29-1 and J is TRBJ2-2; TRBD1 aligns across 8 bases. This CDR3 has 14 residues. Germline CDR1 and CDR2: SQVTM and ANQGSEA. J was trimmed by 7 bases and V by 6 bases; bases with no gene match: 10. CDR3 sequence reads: CSVGGTGDRGELFF. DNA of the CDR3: TGCAGCGTCGGCGGGACAGGTGACCGCGGGGAGCTGTTTTTT.

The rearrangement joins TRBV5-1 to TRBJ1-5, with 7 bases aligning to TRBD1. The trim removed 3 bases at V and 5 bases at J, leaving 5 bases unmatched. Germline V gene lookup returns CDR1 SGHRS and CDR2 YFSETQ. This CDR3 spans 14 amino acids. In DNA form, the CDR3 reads TGCGCCAGCAGCTCAGGACAGGCTGATCAGCCCCAGCATTTT. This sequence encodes CASSSGQADQPQHF.

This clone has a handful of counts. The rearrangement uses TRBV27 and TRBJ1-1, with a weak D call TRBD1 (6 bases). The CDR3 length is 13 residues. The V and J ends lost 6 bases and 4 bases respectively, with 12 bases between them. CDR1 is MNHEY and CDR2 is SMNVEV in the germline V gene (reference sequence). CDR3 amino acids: CASRPRGITEAFF. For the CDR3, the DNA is TGTGCCAGCAGACCAAGGGGGATCACTGAAGCTTTCTTT.

The CDR3 sequence is CASSFGGLGNEQFF. CDR3 in DNA: TGTGCCAGCAGCTTCGGGGGCTTGGGTAATGAGCAGTTCTTC. This sequence joins TRBV5-4 and TRBJ2-1; D could derive from TRBD1 or TRBD2 (6 bases each). V lost 2 bases and J 7 bases, leaving 13 bases between the germline ends. This CDR3 has 14 amino acids. In germline, CDR1 is SGHNT, CDR2 YYREEE (reference sequence).

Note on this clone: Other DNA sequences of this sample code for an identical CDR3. This chain's CDR3 is CASSLAGGQETQYF. The CDR3 DNA reads as TGTGCCAGCAGTTTAGCGGGGGGTCAAGAGACCCAGTACTTC. The V and J genes are TRBV27 and TRBJ2-5; TRBD2 aligns across 8 bases. CDR3 length: 14 amino acids. V shed 2 bases, J shed 2 bases, and the junction held 1 base outside the gene matches. CDR1 MNHEY and CDR2 SMNVEV come from the germline V gene (reference sequence).

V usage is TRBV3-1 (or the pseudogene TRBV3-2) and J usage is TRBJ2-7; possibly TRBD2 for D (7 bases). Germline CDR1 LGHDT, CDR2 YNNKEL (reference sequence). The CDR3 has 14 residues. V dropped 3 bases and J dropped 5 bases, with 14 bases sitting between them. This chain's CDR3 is CASSHSGRGNEQYF. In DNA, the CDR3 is TGTGCCAGCAGCCATTCGGGGAGGGGGAACGAGCAGTACTTC.

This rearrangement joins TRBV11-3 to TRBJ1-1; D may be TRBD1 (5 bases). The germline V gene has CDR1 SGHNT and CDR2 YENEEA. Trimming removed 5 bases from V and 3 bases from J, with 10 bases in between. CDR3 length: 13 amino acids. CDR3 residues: CASSADRHTEAFF. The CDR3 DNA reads TGTGCCAGCAGCGCCGACAGACACACTGAAGCTTTCTTT. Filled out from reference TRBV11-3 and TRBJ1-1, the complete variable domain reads EAGVVQSPRYKIIEKKQPVAFWCNPISGHNTLYWYLQNLGQGPELLIRYENEEAVDDSQLPKDRFSAERLKGVDSTLKIQPAELGDSAVYLCASSADRHTEAFFGQGTRLTVV.

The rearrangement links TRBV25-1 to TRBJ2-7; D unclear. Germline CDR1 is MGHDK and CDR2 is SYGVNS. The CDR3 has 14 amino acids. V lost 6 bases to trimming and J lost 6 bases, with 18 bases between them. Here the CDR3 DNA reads TGTGCCAGCAGGGAGACCGGGTACGGGCGCGAGCAGTACTTC. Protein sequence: CASRETGYGREQYF.

Here the CDR3 DNA reads TGTGCCAGCAGCTCCCGCGGGGGAAGGGACTATGGCTACACCTTC. This translates into CASSSRGGRDYGYTF. The chain carries TRBV9 and TRBJ1-2, with D perhaps TRBD1 (5 bases). The ends were cut back, 4 bases at V and 3 bases at J, with 16 bases in the middle. Germline lookup yields CDR1 SGDLS and CDR2 YYNGEE. The CDR3 runs to 15 residues.

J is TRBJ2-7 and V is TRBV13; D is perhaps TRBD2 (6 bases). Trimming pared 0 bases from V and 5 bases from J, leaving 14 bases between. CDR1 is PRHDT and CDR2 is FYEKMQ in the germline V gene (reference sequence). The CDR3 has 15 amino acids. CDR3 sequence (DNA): TGTGCCAGCAGCTTAGGACTAGCAGGTCCCCACGAGCAGTACTTC. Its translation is CASSLGLAGPHEQYF.